This TCR beta chain was captured by sequencing in a study of post-analysis software for immune sequencing data. Findings and limits, study-wide: Roughly 5 TRBV segments occurring more often in patients than controls included TRBV5-6, TRBV5-1 and TRBV20-1.

Points on this clonotype: Its antigen is undetermined.

The TCR beta cDNA libraries contained unique molecular identifiers. MiXCR, applied by TCRdb to the PCR reads, yields one record per CDR3 protein. The sample holds hundreds of thousands of distinct CDR3 sequences, roughly 47% seen once. The germline V gene has CDR1 SEHNR and CDR2 FQNEAQ (reference sequence). Trimming left V 2 bases short and J 6 bases short, with 8 bases between. The CDR3 length is 13 residues. This chain connects TRBV7-9 to TRBJ2-1; D gene uncertain. This receptor was taken from a girl aged 10 to 17 with multiple sclerosis. Material: blood. The CDR3 nucleotides are TGTGCCAGCAGCTTAAGGACGGCCAATGAGCAGTTCTTC. Translating it yields CASSLRTANEQFF.